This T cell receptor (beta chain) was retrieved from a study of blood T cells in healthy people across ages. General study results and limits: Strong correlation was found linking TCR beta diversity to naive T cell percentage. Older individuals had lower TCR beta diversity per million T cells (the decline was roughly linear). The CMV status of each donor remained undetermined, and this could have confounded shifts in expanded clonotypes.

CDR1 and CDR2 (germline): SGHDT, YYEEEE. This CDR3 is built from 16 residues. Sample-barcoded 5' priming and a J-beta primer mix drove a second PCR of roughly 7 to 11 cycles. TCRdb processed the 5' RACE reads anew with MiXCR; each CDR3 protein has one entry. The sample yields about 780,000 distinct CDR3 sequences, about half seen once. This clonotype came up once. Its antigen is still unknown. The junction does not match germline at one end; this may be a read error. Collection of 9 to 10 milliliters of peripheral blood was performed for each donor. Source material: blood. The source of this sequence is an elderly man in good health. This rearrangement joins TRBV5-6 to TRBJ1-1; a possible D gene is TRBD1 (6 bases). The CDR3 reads CDSSLETGLGDTEAFF. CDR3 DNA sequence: TGTGACAGCAGCTTGGAAACAGGGTTGGGCGACACTGAAGCTTTCTTT.